The clone carrying this TCR beta chain has a handful of counts. CDR1 is DFQATT and CDR2 is SNEGSKA in the germline V gene (reference sequence). This CDR3 spans 13 amino acids. Trimming shortened V by 0 bases and J by 4 bases, and 8 bases separated the two germline ends. TCRdb used MiXCR to reprocess the RT-PCR reads, holding one entry per CDR3 protein. Of more than 550,000 distinct CDR3 sequences listed, approximately 10% are singletons. The data derive from a study of response to subunit inactivated influenza vaccine. These data were also reused for a study on T cells expressing NK-cell markers. That report adds: With UMIs, 5'RACE template switching was used to make TCR beta cDNA. All TCR beta repertoires analysed originated from sorted CD3+CD56+NKG2C+, CD3+CD56+NKG2C- and CD3+CD56-NKG2C+ T cells. Seven sequenced donors out of eight were HCMV-seropositive, one seronegative. Several of the experiments relied on an anti-gamma-delta TCR antibody so that only alpha-beta TCR T cells were sorted. Certain NKG2C+ T cell clones were expanded, and their HCMV specificity remained unclear.

The chain links TRBV20-1 to TRBJ2-3; D gene ambiguous. Source: PBMCs from blood, taken on the day of vaccination. The origin of this receptor is a man aged 50 to 59 who received an inactivated influenza vaccine. This CDR3 reads CSARDPDADTQYF. In DNA form, the CDR3 reads TGCAGTGCTAGAGACCCGGACGCAGATACGCAGTATTTT.